This T cell receptor beta chain was identified during a study of regulatory T cells in long-lasting Graves disease. The V end lost 5 bases, the J end lost 1 base, and 10 bases lay between the germline ends. This CDR3 has 14 amino acids. Germline-derived CDR1 and CDR2 are SGHTA and FQGNSA. Researchers made TCR beta libraries by using iRepertoire HTBI primers and running Arm-PCR on CDR3 regions. One entry per CDR3 protein, called by TCRdb with MiXCR from the multiplex PCR reads. Among roughly 500,000 distinct CDR3 sequences listed, about 14% were seen once. Time point meaning: newly diagnosed GD, antithyroid drugs for less than 3 months. From PBMCs, RNA was extracted and then used to make the TCR library. As to this clonotype: The target antigen is unknown.

Study findings and constraints: With persistent disease, TRBV28, TRBJ1-2 and TRBJ2-5 were the favored segments.

The same sample was also studied in work on T cells in Graves' hyperthyroidism and ophthalmopathy.

The source is a woman in her fifties or sixties with Graves disease. The chain combines TRBV7-2 with TRBJ2-3; D remains unclear. The source was peripheral blood mononuclear cells (PBMCs), collected at new diagnosis, from a patient treated with antithyroid drugs. In nucleotides, the CDR3 is TGTGCCAGCAGCCGCTCGAGACGCACAGATACGCAGTATTTT. Translation: CASSRSRRTDTQYF. Full variable domain (missing parts from reference TRBV7-2 and TRBJ2-3): GAGVSQSPSNKVTEKGKDVELRCDPISGHTALYWYRQSLGQGLEFLIYFQGNSAPDKSGLPSDRFSAERTGGSVSTLTIQRTQQEDSAVYLCASSRSRRTDTQYFGPGTRLTVL.